Each of the 23 T cell receptor beta chains below was sequenced from the same sample in a study of blood T cell repertoires in COVID-19. The assay was immunoSEQ multiplex PCR, and TCRdb's table has in-frame clones only and misses some. The data contain 300,000 to 450,000 clones, about 90% of them seen just once; the ten biggest clones take up approximately 0.99%. Sequenced input: PBMCs or T cells enriched from blood (not recorded which). These TCRs come from a woman in her 30s who had recovered from COVID-19.

This rearrangement joins TRBV11-1 to TRBJ1-6; no definite D call. The germline CDR1 and CDR2 sequences are SGHAT and FQDESV (reference sequence). The CDR3 runs to 14 residues. Trimming removed 5 bases from V and 6 bases from J, with 11 bases in between. The CDR3 protein is CASSTEFANSPLHF. In DNA form, the CDR3 reads TGTGCCAGCAGCACAGAATTCGCTAATTCACCCCTCCACTTT.

The rearrangement uses TRBV29-1 and TRBJ1-1; TRBD1 is a possible D gene (5 bases). Per the germline V gene, CDR1 is SQVTM and CDR2 is ANQGSEA. V was clipped by 3 bases and J by 1 base, with 12 bases between them. This CDR3 contains 14 residues. CDR3 protein: CSVEAQGGNTEAFF. CDR3 coding DNA: TGCAGCGTTGAGGCGCAGGGTGGGAACACTGAAGCTTTCTTT.

This clone was picked up a small number of times. The chain uses TRBV27 and TRBJ1-3, with 7 bases fitting TRBD1. CDR1 and CDR2 from the germline V gene are MNHEY and SMNVEV (reference sequence). CDR3 length: 15 residues. Trimming took 3 bases from V and 4 from J; bases not matched to a gene: 6. CDR3 loop: CASSLTGNGGNTIYF. The CDR3 nucleotides read TGTGCCAGCAGTTTGACAGGGAATGGCGGAAACACCATATATTTT.

This chain uses TRBV19 with TRBJ1-6; 7 bases fit TRBD1. V was clipped by 0 bases and J by 9 bases; unmatched bases: 5. Germline-derived CDR1 and CDR2 are LNHDA and SQIVND (reference sequence). The CDR3 covers 15 residues. The DNA of the CDR3 is TGTGCCAGTAGTATAGAACCTTCAGGGGGTTCACCCCTCCACTTT. Translating it yields CASSIEPSGGSPLHF.

The rearrangement uses TRBV13 and TRBJ2-7; D is perhaps TRBD2 (6 bases). Germline V lookup: CDR1 PRHDT, CDR2 FYEKMQ (reference sequence). The CDR3 is made up of 14 amino acids. V lost 1 base, J lost 6 bases, and 13 bases lay in between. For the CDR3, the DNA is TGTGCCAGCAGCTTAGTTCGGGGGTCGGGCGAGCAGTACTTC. Residues: CASSLVRGSGEQYF.

This CDR3 is CASSRGGFGYGYTF. The CDR3 DNA reads TGTGCCAGCAGCCGGGGGGGATTTGGGTATGGCTACACCTTC. The rearrangement uses TRBV6-5 and TRBJ1-2; TRBD1 is a possible D gene (5 bases). CDR1 and CDR2 from the germline V gene are MNHEY and SVGAGI. This CDR3 has 14 residues. V was cut by 6 bases and J by 5 bases, with 16 bases left in between.

CDR3 coding DNA: TGCGCCATCAGGACAGGGATCACTGAAGCTTTCTTT. Translated, it gives CAIRTGITEAFF. This chain links TRBV23-1 with TRBJ1-1, with 8 bases aligning to TRBD1. TRBV23-1 is treated as an ORF (open reading frame) with a function not yet certain. This CDR3 has 12 residues. With V trimmed by 10 bases and J by 4 bases, 5 bases remained unmatched.

CDR3 sequence: CASSAEHTGTGEKLFF. In DNA form, the CDR3 reads TGTGCCAGCAGTGCTGAACATACCGGGACAGGGGAAAAACTGTTTTTT. The rearrangement uses TRBV2 and TRBJ1-4; 9 bases align to TRBD1. Germline assignment: CDR1 SNHLY and CDR2 FYNNEI. Trimming removed 4 bases from V and 8 bases from J; junction bases left unmatched: 11. The CDR3 length is 16 residues. Drawing the rest from reference TRBV2 and TRBJ1-4, the complete variable domain is EPEVTQTPSHQVTQMGQEVILRCVPISNHLYFYWYRQILGQKVEFLVSFYNNEISEKSEIFDDQFSVERPDGSNFTLKIRSTKLEDSAMYFCASSAEHTGTGEKLFFGSGTQLSVL.

CDR3 DNA sequence: TGCGCCAGCAGCTTGGGACACGGCACCGGGGAGCTGTTTTTT. The encoded protein is CASSLGHGTGELFF. The chain is built from TRBV5-1 and TRBJ2-2; D gene uncertain. V lost 0 bases, J lost 4 bases, and 7 bases lay in between. Germline V gene sequence: CDR1 SGHRS, CDR2 YFSETQ. This CDR3 has 14 amino acids.

The genes are TRBV10-3 and TRBJ2-7; TRBD1 aligns across 11 bases. Germline CDR1 reads ENHRY; CDR2 reads SYGVKD. The junction had 4 bases not matched to a gene; V was cut back by 0 bases and J by 3 bases. The CDR3 consists of 16 residues. CDR3 in amino acids: CAISESRGQGVYEQYF. The CDR3 DNA follows: TGTGCCATCAGTGAGTCACGGGGACAGGGGGTCTACGAGCAGTACTTC.

J is TRBJ2-1 and V is TRBV5-6, with D perhaps TRBD2 (5 bases). V was pared by 3 bases and J by 6 bases, with 10 bases between. This CDR3 spans 13 amino acids. Germline V lookup: CDR1 SGHDT, CDR2 YYEEEE. The CDR3 here is CASSSGIANEQFF. CDR3 sequence (DNA): TGTGCCAGCAGCTCCGGGATAGCCAATGAGCAGTTCTTC.

This clone showed up just a few times. The chain employs TRBV7-8 and TRBJ2-7; weak D call: TRBD2 (7 bases). The CDR3 totals 14 residues. Germline V gene data show CDR1 as SGHVS and CDR2 as FQNEAQ. The V end was cut by 5 bases, the J end by 3 bases, with 14 bases between. The CDR3 nucleotides are TGTGCCAGCAGCACAGCGGGACACTACTACGAGCAGTACTTC. Translated: CASSTAGHYYEQYF.

J is TRBJ2-3 and V is TRBV28; 9 nucleotides match TRBD2. The CDR3 spans 15 residues. The germline gives CDR1 MDHEN, CDR2 SYDVKM. Trimming cost V 7 bases and J 2 bases; bases outside gene matches: 7. CDR3 nucleotide sequence: TGTGCCAGCACTCCCTTAGCGGGGGCCACAGATACGCAGTATTTT. It yields the protein CASTPLAGATDTQYF.

This chain links TRBV30 with TRBJ1-3; TRBD1 is a possible D gene (5 bases). This CDR3 comprises 13 residues. Trimming removed 2 bases from V and 7 bases from J, with 12 bases in between. Germline loops: CDR1 GTSNPN, CDR2 SVGIG (reference sequence). DNA for the CDR3: TGTGCCTGGAGTAGGGGTTCGCGCAACACCATATATTTT. This encodes CAWSRGSRNTIYF.

The chain joins TRBV18 to TRBJ1-1, with D uncertain. The germline CDR1 and CDR2 sequences are KGHSH and LQKENI. Trimming stripped 2 bases from V and 6 bases from J, with 13 bases between. The CDR3 is 14 residues long. The DNA of the CDR3 is TGTGCCAGCTCACCAAGGAGGGAATCGGCTGAAGCTTTCTTT. Encoded protein: CASSPRRESAEAFF.

The V gene is TRBV5-6, the J gene TRBJ1-1, with 9 bases fitting TRBD1. Germline CDR1 is SGHDT and CDR2 is YYEEEE. The CDR3 totals 16 residues. V was pared by 2 bases and J by 3 bases, with 8 bases of the junction left unmatched. CDR3 loop: CASSLPPGQGDTEAFF. CDR3 nucleotide sequence: TGTGCCAGCAGCTTACCCCCGGGACAGGGAGACACTGAAGCTTTCTTT.

The chain has TRBV5-4 and TRBJ2-3; D is unresolved. V lost 3 bases, J lost 7 bases, and 15 bases lay in between. CDR3 length: 14 residues. The germline V gene has CDR1 SGHNT and CDR2 YYREEE (reference sequence). The CDR3 DNA sequence: TGTGCCAGCAGCTCGCTAGATCGCGCCTATACGCAGTATTTT. This codes for CASSSLDRAYTQYF. The variable domain in full, with the rest retrieved from reference TRBV5-4 and TRBJ2-3, is ETGVTQSPTHLIKTRGQQVTLRCSSQSGHNTVSWYQQALGQGPQFIFQYYREEENGRGNFPPRFSGLQFPNYSSELNVNALELDDSALYLCASSSLDRAYTQYFGPGTRLTVL.

V gene TRBV19 combines with J gene TRBJ2-1; 9 positions agree with TRBD1. The ends lost 5 bases at V and 5 bases at J; junction bases unmatched: 7. The CDR3 runs 15 residues. CDR1 and CDR2 from the germline V gene are LNHDA and SQIVND (reference sequence). The CDR3 reads CASSGDRVRNNEQFF. CDR3 DNA: TGTGCCAGTAGTGGGGACAGGGTTAGGAACAATGAGCAGTTCTTC. Combining the CDR3 with reference TRBV19 and TRBJ2-1 gives the whole variable domain DGGITQSPKYLFRKEGQNVTLSCEQNLNHDAMYWYRQDPGQGLRLIYYSQIVNDFQKGDIAEGYSVSREKKESFPLTVTSAQKNPTAFYLCASSGDRVRNNEQFFGPGTRLTVL.

This sequence joins TRBV29-1 and TRBJ1-3; TRBD1 aligns across 10 bases. Trimming cost V 6 bases and J 3 bases; bases outside gene matches: 5. Germline values: CDR1 SQVTM, CDR2 ANQGSEA. The CDR3 is 14 amino acids. The CDR3 here is CSVSGTGDGNTIYF. Here the CDR3 DNA reads TGCAGCGTCAGCGGGACAGGGGATGGAAACACCATATATTTT. Complete variable domain (other parts from reference TRBV29-1 and TRBJ1-3): SAVISQKPSRDICQRGTSLTIQCQVDSQVTMMFWYRQQPGQSLTLIATANQGSEATYESGFVIDKFPISRPNLTFSTLTVSNMSPEDSSIYLCSVSGTGDGNTIYFGEGSWLTVV.

The J gene is TRBJ1-6, the V gene TRBV9; possible D gene TRBD1, 5 bases. With 2 bases removed from V and 3 bases from J, the gap between germline ends came to 6 bases. This CDR3 has 14 residues. Germline V CDR1 and CDR2: SGDLS, YYNGEE. CDR3 protein: CASSVDSYNSPLHF. The CDR3 bases are TGTGCCAGCAGCGTCGACAGCTATAATTCACCCCTCCACTTT.

This clone was seen once. This chain connects TRBV7-2 to TRBJ2-3; 9 bases line up with TRBD1. CDR1 and CDR2 from the germline V gene are SGHTA and FQGNSA. The V segment lost 5 bases and the J segment 1 base; nucleotides outside the gene matches: 7. CDR3 size: 16 residues. The CDR3 bases are TGTGCCAGCAGCACGCGACAGGGGGTTGGCACAGATACGCAGTATTTT. This codes for CASSTRQGVGTDTQYF.

The chain is built from TRBV5-1 and TRBJ2-2; D is possibly TRBD1 (5 bases). CDR1 SGHRS and CDR2 YFSETQ come from the germline V gene. Trimming pared 3 bases from V and 1 base from J, leaving 7 bases between. The CDR3 contains 14 residues. For the CDR3, the DNA is TGCGCCAGCAGCTCCACAGGGAACACCGGGGAGCTGTTTTTT. Translated: CASSSTGNTGELFF.

The chain employs TRBV6-5 and TRBJ1-5; D remains ambiguous. The CDR3 is 15 amino acids. Germline V gene sequence: CDR1 MNHEY, CDR2 SVGAGI. Trimming shortened V by 5 bases and J by 2 bases, and 13 bases separated the two germline ends. CDR3 protein: CASSIMSGGNQPQHF. CDR3 bases: TGTGCCAGCAGTATCATGTCCGGGGGCAATCAGCCCCAGCATTTT.